The 11 T cell receptor beta chains in this list originate from one sample, sequenced in a study of blood T cell repertoires in COVID-19. Clones were read by immunoSEQ multiplex PCR, and TCRdb kept only the in-frame ones, dropping some. This table has about 100,000 clones, about 80% appearing once. Sequencing used peripheral blood. The receptor set was obtained from a woman aged 70-85 years with acute or convalescent COVID-19.

The chain uses TRBV6-4 and TRBJ1-1; no clear D gene. V lost 0 bases to trimming and J lost 1 base, with 6 bases between them. Germline CDR1 reads MRHNA; CDR2 reads SNTAGT. This CDR3 contains 14 residues. This CDR3 is CASSDSDKNTEAFF. CDR3 in DNA: TGTGCCAGCAGTGACTCTGACAAGAACACTGAAGCTTTCTTT.

The CDR3, as DNA: TGTGCCAGTAGGGTACAGGTCGGACCTCAGAGCACAGATACGCAGTATTTT. Translating it yields CASRVQVGPQSTDTQYF. This rearrangement joins TRBV19 to TRBJ2-3; a possible D gene is TRBD1 (5 bases). There are 17 residues in the CDR3. Trimming took off 6 bases at V and 0 bases at J, with 19 bases between the two ends. From germline, CDR1 is LNHDA and CDR2 SQIVND (reference sequence).

The rearrangement joins TRBV11-2 to TRBJ2-2; 9 bases are a match to TRBD2. In germline, CDR1 is SGHAT, CDR2 FQNNGV. V shed 2 bases and J 5 bases; nucleotides not matched to a gene: 9. This CDR3 has 17 amino acids. CDR3 loop: CASSLLGGGAPTGELFF. DNA of the CDR3: TGTGCCAGCAGCTTATTAGGCGGGGGGGCCCCGACCGGGGAGCTGTTTTTT. The full variable domain, with the rest looked up from reference TRBV11-2 and TRBJ2-2, is EAGVAQSPRYKIIEKRQSVAFWCNPISGHATLYWYQQILGQGPKLLIQFQNNGVVDDSQLPKDRFSAERLKGVDSTLKIQPAKLEDSAVYLCASSLLGGGAPTGELFFGEGSRLTVL.

This clone was found once. The rearrangement links TRBV10-3 to TRBJ1-5; no clear D gene. The CDR3 consists of 15 residues. From germline, CDR1 is ENHRY and CDR2 SYGVKD. V dropped 3 bases and J dropped 0 bases, with 9 bases sitting between them. The CDR3: CAISDEGNSNQPQHF. CDR3 DNA: TGTGCCATCAGTGATGAGGGAAATAGCAATCAGCCCCAGCATTTT.

The J gene is TRBJ1-1, the V gene TRBV21-1; the table gives TRBD1 as D, unverified against the DNA. TRBV21-1 is recorded as a pseudogene. The CDR3 spans 17 residues. The CDR3 bases are TGTGCCAGCAGCAACCGGGACAGGGGGCGCGGGGGCACTGAAGCTTTCTTT. Amino acids: CASSNRDRGRGGTEAFF.

This clone has a handful of counts. This chain connects TRBV7-2 to TRBJ2-7, with D perhaps TRBD2 (6 bases). V gave up 3 bases and J gave up 4 bases, with 10 bases separating them. This CDR3 is built from 13 residues. The germline CDR1 and CDR2 sequences are SGHTA and FQGNSA. The DNA for the CDR3 is TGTGCCAGCAGCTTTTCGGGGGAGTACGAGCAGTACGTC. Translated: CASSFSGEYEQYV.

The chain combines TRBV9 with TRBJ1-5, with 7 bases identical to TRBD1. The CDR3 length is 14 residues. The junction had 4 bases not matched to a gene; V was cut back by 3 bases and J by 4 bases. Germline CDR1 reads SGDLS; CDR2 reads YYNGEE. CDR3 protein: CASSGDRENQPQHF. The CDR3 nucleotides read TGTGCCAGCAGCGGAGACAGGGAAAATCAGCCCCAGCATTTT.

In this sample, this clone turned up a few times. This chain joins TRBV6-6 and TRBJ1-6; maybe TRBD1 (5 bases). With 8 bases removed from V and 5 bases from J, the gap between germline ends came to 13 bases. The CDR3 length is 14 residues. Germline V gene lookup returns CDR1 MNHNY and CDR2 SVGAGI (reference sequence). This CDR3 is CASLPRRDNSPLHF. The CDR3 region has the DNA TGTGCCAGCCTCCCTCGCAGGGATAATTCACCCCTCCACTTT.

This chain uses TRBV7-9 with TRBJ2-5, with 9 bases identical to TRBD1. CDR1 and CDR2 (germline): SEHNR, FQNEAQ (reference sequence). The CDR3 extends over 15 amino acids. V gave up 6 bases and J gave up 1 base; unmatched junction bases: 6. CDR3: CASRRDRAVQETQYF. Written as DNA, the CDR3 is TGTGCCAGCAGACGGGACAGGGCAGTCCAAGAGACCCAGTACTTC.

This clone was found once. V and J are TRBV4-1 and TRBJ2-1; 10 bases agree with TRBD2. Germline V gives CDR1 MGHRA, CDR2 YSYEKL. J lost 4 bases, V lost 4 bases, and 7 bases had no gene match. This CDR3 contains 16 residues. The CDR3 DNA sequence: TGCGCCAGCAGCCGTTCAGCGGGGGGGCGTTACAATGAGCAGTTCTTC. This sequence encodes CASSRSAGGRYNEQFF.

The V gene is TRBV3-1 (or the pseudogene TRBV3-2), the J gene TRBJ2-1; 9 nucleotides match TRBD2. After removal of 0 bases from V and 10 bases from J, the junction contained 10 bases not matched to a gene. From germline, CDR1 is LGHDT and CDR2 YNNKEL (reference sequence). The CDR3 covers 16 residues. CDR3 in amino acids: CASSQDVGLAGREQFF. CDR3 in DNA: TGTGCCAGCAGCCAAGATGTTGGGCTAGCGGGGCGCGAGCAGTTCTTC.